This TCR beta chain was sequenced for a study of a mutant IDH1 vaccine in newly diagnosed glioma. Study background: The patients were given eight vaccinations, one each in weeks 1, 3, 5, 7, 11, 15, 19 and 23. Those enrolled had earlier been treated with radiotherapy, temozolomide, or both, mostly both. The treated population exhibited a male proportion of roughly 62%, a female proportion of about 38%, and a mean age of about 40 years. Points from the study as a whole: A vaccine-induced immune response developed in 93.3% of the patients.

Indicated time point: week 5, during vaccination. Each vaccine dose was 300 ug of mutant IDH1 20-mer peptide, with topical imiquimod. After removal of 5 bases from V and 14 bases from J, the junction contained 8 bases not matched to a gene. The CDR3 is 12 amino acids. Germline-derived CDR1 and CDR2 are MDHEN and SYDVKM. The table came from immunoSEQ multiplex PCR; TCRdb's copy has only in-frame clones and leaves some out. The sample holds around 49,000 clones, about three quarters seen once. A word on this clone: What it recognizes is unknown.

Here the sequenced sample was PBMCs, taken from a glioma patient whose treatment included an IDH1 peptide vaccine. The rearrangement links TRBV28 to TRBJ1-4; 7 nucleotides line up with TRBD1. This clonotype originated in a man aged 45-65 years with glioma. CDR3 DNA: TGTGCCAGCAGTCTCCCAGGGGGTAGCCTGTTTTTT. Translation: CASSLPGGSLFF.